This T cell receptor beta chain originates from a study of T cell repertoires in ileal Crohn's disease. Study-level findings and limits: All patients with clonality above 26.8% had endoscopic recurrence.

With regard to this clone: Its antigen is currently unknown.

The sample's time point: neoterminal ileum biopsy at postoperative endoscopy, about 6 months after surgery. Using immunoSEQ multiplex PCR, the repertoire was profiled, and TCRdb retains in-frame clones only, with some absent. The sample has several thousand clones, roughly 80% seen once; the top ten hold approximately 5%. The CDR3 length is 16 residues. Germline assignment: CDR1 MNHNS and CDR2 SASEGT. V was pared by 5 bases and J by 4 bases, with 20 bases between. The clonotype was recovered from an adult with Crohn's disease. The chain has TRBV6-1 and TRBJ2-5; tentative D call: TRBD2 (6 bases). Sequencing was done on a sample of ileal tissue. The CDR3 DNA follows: TGTGCCAGCAGTCAAGATCTAGCGCTTTCAAGAGAGACCCAGTACTTC. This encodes CASSQDLALSRETQYF.